This TCR beta chain was recovered during a study of CD8 T cells in ankylosing spondylitis. General study points: CD8+ by phenotype, disease-linked clones were relatively rare in peripheral blood. There was a TCR beta motif, made of roughly eight highly homologous variants, that appeared characteristic of ankylosing spondylitis blood.

The table lists this clonotype with a few counts. Antigen specificity is unknown. The CDR3 runs 19 residues. The ends lost 5 bases at V and 3 bases at J; junction bases unmatched: 18. Germline V CDR1 and CDR2: DFQATT, SNEGSKA (reference sequence). TCRdb reprocessed the 5' RACE reads with MiXCR, giving one entry per CDR3 protein. The sample has 700,000 to 1,000,000 distinct CDR3 sequences, over 9.5% seen once. The chain links TRBV20-1 to TRBJ2-2; TRBD2 aligns across 10 bases. The sample consisted of blood, either unsorted or a sorted T cell fraction (not recorded which). This TCR came from a male donor with ankylosing spondylitis. The DNA of the CDR3 is TGCAGTGCTGCGGGGGTTGGACTAGCGGTGGACCGGGACACCGGGGAGCTGTTTTTT. Encoded protein: CSAAGVGLAVDRDTGELFF.